Following are 32 T cell receptor beta chains from one sample sequenced in a study of blood T cell repertoires in COVID-19. Clones were sequenced by immunoSEQ multiplex PCR, and TCRdb holds only the in-frame ones, with some missing. This table holds about 300,000 clones, about 85% found once. Sequenced input: PBMCs or T cells enriched from blood (not recorded which). The source is a woman in her 30s who had recovered from COVID-19.

CDR3 bases: TGTGCCAGCACGGTGGGAGGGCTACCCCAGCATTTT. Protein sequence: CASTVGGLPQHF. The rearrangement links TRBV12-3 or TRBV12-4 to TRBJ1-5; no firm D call. V was cut by 7 bases and J by 10 bases, with 14 bases left in between. This CDR3 spans 12 amino acids.

The chain carries TRBV3-1 (or the pseudogene TRBV3-2) and TRBJ1-6; 7 nucleotides agree with TRBD1. The trim removed 6 bases at V and 8 bases at J, leaving 7 bases unmatched. The V gene's germline CDR1 is LGHDT and CDR2 YNNKEL (reference sequence). The CDR3 covers 14 residues. The DNA of the CDR3 is TGTGCCAGCAGAGAGACAGGGACGCATTCACCCCTCCACTTT. Translating gives CASRETGTHSPLHF.

The chain is built from TRBV29-1 and TRBJ1-5, with a weak D call TRBD1 (6 bases). CDR3 length: 13 amino acids. V lost 6 bases and J lost 4, with 13 bases in between. Germline V gives CDR1 SQVTM, CDR2 ANQGSEA. CDR3 amino acids: CSVMTGINQPQHF. The DNA of the CDR3 is TGCAGCGTCATGACAGGCATAAATCAGCCCCAGCATTTT. Based on the CDR3 plus reference TRBV29-1 and TRBJ1-5, the full variable domain is SAVISQKPSRDICQRGTSLTIQCQVDSQVTMMFWYRQQPGQSLTLIATANQGSEATYESGFVIDKFPISRPNLTFSTLTVSNMSPEDSSIYLCSVMTGINQPQHFGDGTRLSIL.

This sequence joins TRBV5-1 and TRBJ1-1, with 8 nucleotides matching TRBD1. The V and J ends lost 8 bases and 4 bases, in that order; junction bases with no gene match: 7. Germline lookup yields CDR1 SGHRS and CDR2 YFSETQ. This CDR3 spans 13 amino acids. For the CDR3, the DNA is TGCGCCAGTCACAGGGGGGAGGCCACTGAAGCTTTCTTT. It encodes CASHRGEATEAFF. The whole variable domain, filled in from reference TRBV5-1 and TRBJ1-1, reads KAGVTQTPRYLIKTRGQQVTLSCSPISGHRSVSWYQQTPGQGLQFLFEYFSETQRNKGNFPGRFSGRQFSNSRSEMNVSTLELGDSALYLCASHRGEATEAFFGQGTRLTVV.

J is TRBJ1-1 and V is TRBV6-5; D unresolved. The CDR3 spans 14 residues. The germline gives CDR1 MNHEY, CDR2 SVGAGI. Trimming shortened V by 6 bases and J by 1 base, and 12 bases separated the two germline ends. Here the CDR3 DNA reads TGTGCCAGCAGATACAGCGCGGGGAACACTGAAGCTTTCTTT. It translates to CASRYSAGNTEAFF.

CDR3 amino acids: CASSLLGRGNTEAFF. CDR3 DNA sequence: TGCGCCAGCAGTCTCCTCGGACGGGGGAACACTGAAGCTTTCTTT. V and J are TRBV5-1 and TRBJ1-1; no reliable D call. This CDR3 has 15 amino acids. CDR1 is SGHRS and CDR2 is YFSETQ in the germline V gene. V lost 5 bases and J 1 base, leaving 15 bases between the germline ends.

V is TRBV7-2 and J is TRBJ2-7, with 8 positions matching TRBD2. CDR3 length: 16 amino acids. Germline V gene sequence: CDR1 SGHTA, CDR2 FQGNSA. The trim removed 2 bases at V and 5 bases at J, leaving 11 bases unmatched. CDR3 protein: CASSLLAAGGIHEQYF. The CDR3 nucleotides are TGTGCCAGCAGCTTACTAGCTGCGGGGGGTATCCACGAGCAGTACTTC.

The genes are TRBV10-3 and TRBJ1-4; TRBD1 aligns across 7 bases. Trimming at V came to 3 bases and at J to 10 bases, leaving 11 bases not matched to a gene. The germline CDR1 and CDR2 sequences are ENHRY and SYGVKD. This CDR3 comprises 15 residues. CDR3 in DNA: TGTGCCATCAGTGACAGGGGGGTAGCGATGGGAAAACTGTTTTTT. It codes for CAISDRGVAMGKLFF.

The chain couples TRBV10-3 to TRBJ2-7; 10 bases map to TRBD1. Losses at the gene ends were 0 bases for V and 6 bases for J; bases not matched to a gene: 5. The CDR3 loop spans 15 amino acids. CDR1 and CDR2 from the germline V gene are ENHRY and SYGVKD. The CDR3 protein is CAISESRDRGGEQYF. CDR3 nucleotide sequence: TGTGCCATCAGTGAGTCTCGGGACAGGGGTGGCGAGCAGTACTTC.

The rearrangement uses TRBV30 and TRBJ2-3; 11 positions agree with TRBD2. CDR1 is GTSNPN and CDR2 is SVGIG in the germline V gene (reference sequence). V was clipped by 7 bases and J by 3 bases; unmatched bases: 21. CDR3 length: 19 amino acids. The CDR3 is CASDGGSGGASGWTDTQYF. CDR3 sequence (DNA): TGTGCCTCCGACGGGGGTAGCGGGGGGGCCTCGGGTTGGACAGATACGCAGTATTTT. Looking up the rest from reference TRBV30 and TRBJ2-3 gives the full variable domain: SQTIHQWPATLVQPVGSPLSLECTVEGTSNPNLYWYRQAAGRGLQLLFYSVGIGQISSEVPQNLSASRPQDRQFILSSKKLLLSDSGFYLCASDGGSGGASGWTDTQYFGPGTRLTVL.

The J gene is TRBJ1-4, the V gene TRBV25-1; D possibly corresponds to TRBD1 (6 bases). The V gene's germline CDR1 is MGHDK and CDR2 SYGVNS. The CDR3 loop spans 17 amino acids. Trimming removed 6 bases at V and 3 bases at J, with 20 bases between. CDR3 coding DNA: TGTGCCAGCAGCCAGCCCGGGACACGCCGGGCTAATGAAAAACTGTTTTTT. Amino acid sequence: CASSQPGTRRANEKLFF.

This clone was seen only once. This chain uses TRBV5-1 with TRBJ1-1, with a tentative D call TRBD1 (5 bases). This CDR3 region has 16 residues. CDR1 is SGHRS and CDR2 is YFSETQ in the germline V gene. Trimming removed 6 bases from V and 6 bases from J, with 24 bases in between. This chain's CDR3 is CASKYRARTGSSEAFF. In DNA form, the CDR3 reads TGCGCCAGCAAGTACCGGGCGAGAACAGGATCGTCTGAAGCTTTCTTT.

The rearrangement joins TRBV30 to TRBJ1-6; D gene unclear. This CDR3 spans 16 amino acids. V lost 2 bases and J 0 bases, leaving 11 bases between the germline ends. Germline values: CDR1 GTSNPN, CDR2 SVGIG (reference sequence). CDR3 DNA: TGTGCCTGGAGTTACCCATCAGGCTCCTATAATTCACCCCTCCACTTT. Its protein is CAWSYPSGSYNSPLHF.

The CDR3 DNA sequence: TGTGCCAGTAGTATAGCGGGCAGGGCCGTATTCGAGCAGTACTTC. The encoded protein is CASSIAGRAVFEQYF. V gene TRBV19 combines with J gene TRBJ2-7, with D maybe TRBD1 (5 bases). The CDR3 contains 15 residues. Trimming shortened V by 1 base and J by 6 bases, and 16 bases separated the two germline ends. Germline CDR1 LNHDA, CDR2 SQIVND (reference sequence). Full variable domain (missing parts from reference TRBV19 and TRBJ2-7): DGGITQSPKYLFRKEGQNVTLSCEQNLNHDAMYWYRQDPGQGLRLIYYSQIVNDFQKGDIAEGYSVSREKKESFPLTVTSAQKNPTAFYLCASSIAGRAVFEQYFGPGTRLTVT.

The chain carries TRBV6-5 and TRBJ2-3, with 8 bases that match TRBD1. The germline CDR1 and CDR2 sequences are MNHEY and SVGAGI. This CDR3 has 14 residues. J was trimmed by 3 bases and V by 8 bases; bases with no gene match: 7. CDR3 loop: CASGRQGSTDTQYF. CDR3 sequence (DNA): TGTGCCAGCGGGCGACAGGGGTCTACAGATACGCAGTATTTT.

This chain links TRBV5-5 with TRBJ2-1; possible D gene TRBD1, 6 bases. Germline-derived CDR1 and CDR2 are SGHKS and YYEKEE (reference sequence). V was clipped by 6 bases and J by 1 base, with 11 bases between them. There are 14 residues in the CDR3. The CDR3 protein is CASTRGLSYNEQFF. The CDR3, as DNA: TGTGCCAGCACGAGGGGGTTGTCCTACAATGAGCAGTTCTTC.

J is TRBJ1-1 and V is TRBV3-1 (or the pseudogene TRBV3-2); 11 nucleotides agree with TRBD1. CDR1 and CDR2 from the germline V gene are LGHDT and YNNKEL (reference sequence). The CDR3 covers 15 residues. Germline trimming cut 3 bases from V and 11 bases from J; bases unmatched to any gene: 11. Here the CDR3 reads CASSQRTGGASRAFF. CDR3 coding DNA: TGTGCCAGCAGCCAGAGGACAGGGGGCGCATCGCGGGCTTTCTTT.

This clone occurred once. The rearrangement links TRBV28 to TRBJ2-7; TRBD1 agrees at 7 bases. The CDR3 extends over 14 amino acids. V was clipped by 7 bases and J by 2 bases; unmatched bases: 8. Germline V gene sequence: CDR1 MDHEN, CDR2 SYDVKM. DNA of the CDR3: TGTGCCAGCATCCCTGGGGACAGAACCTACGAGCAGTACTTC. Its translation: CASIPGDRTYEQYF.

The V and J genes are TRBV4-3 and TRBJ1-2, with 9 bases lining up with TRBD1. This CDR3 region has 14 residues. The germline gives CDR1 LGHNA, CDR2 YSLEER. Losses at the gene ends were 5 bases for V and 8 bases for J; bases not matched to a gene: 9. The CDR3 reads CASSFQTGGDGYTF. As DNA, the CDR3 is TGCGCCAGCAGCTTCCAGACAGGGGGGGACGGCTACACCTTC.

CDR3 in amino acids: CASSSTGGSSYTF. DNA of the CDR3: TGTGCCAGCAGTTCTACAGGGGGCAGCAGCTACACCTTC. V gene TRBV5-5 combines with J gene TRBJ1-2; 9 nucleotides line up with TRBD1. The germline V gene encodes CDR1 SGHKS and CDR2 YYEKEE (reference sequence). The trim removed 5 bases at V and 9 bases at J, leaving 8 bases unmatched. This CDR3 is built from 13 residues.

The J gene is TRBJ2-1, the V gene TRBV6-6; 14 nucleotides agree with TRBD2. There are 15 residues in the CDR3. The junction had 6 bases not matched to a gene; V was cut back by 7 bases and J by 7 bases. CDR1 and CDR2 (germline): MNHNY, SVGAGI (reference sequence). This CDR3 is CASIKTSGGGNEQFF. DNA of the CDR3: TGTGCCAGCATCAAGACTAGCGGGGGGGGTAATGAGCAGTTCTTC.

This chain connects TRBV19 to TRBJ1-3, with D maybe TRBD1 (6 bases). V was clipped by 6 bases and J by 3 bases, with 15 bases between them. The CDR3 has 15 amino acids. Germline V gives CDR1 LNHDA, CDR2 SQIVND (reference sequence). CDR3 residues: CASSHHRAGGNTIYF. Here the CDR3 DNA reads TGTGCCAGTAGCCACCACAGGGCAGGTGGAAACACCATATATTTT.

The chain uses TRBV11-3 and TRBJ2-3; TRBD2 matches 7 bases. This CDR3 region has 13 residues. The germline CDR1 and CDR2 sequences are SGHNT and YENEEA. V was clipped by 3 bases and J by 9 bases; unmatched bases: 6. CDR3 nucleotides: TGTGCCAGCAGCTTCCGCGGTAGCGGGACGCAGTATTTT. Its translation: CASSFRGSGTQYF.

The CDR3 is CASSLTGQGARAFYGYTF. The DNA of the CDR3 is TGTGCCAGCAGCCTAACCGGACAAGGGGCGCGTGCTTTCTATGGCTACACCTTC. V is TRBV3-1 (or the pseudogene TRBV3-2) and J is TRBJ1-2, with D possibly being TRBD1 (5 bases). This CDR3 contains 18 residues. Germline V lookup: CDR1 LGHDT, CDR2 YNNKEL (reference sequence). Trimming removed 4 bases from V and 4 bases from J, with 25 bases in between.

This chain joins TRBV19 and TRBJ1-4, with D tentatively TRBD1 (5 bases). Germline V gives CDR1 LNHDA, CDR2 SQIVND (reference sequence). Trimming shortened V by 8 bases and J by 6 bases, and 19 bases separated the two germline ends. CDR3 length: 15 amino acids. The CDR3 here is CASSEAGTDYEKLFF. The CDR3 region has the DNA TGTGCCAGTTCCGAGGCCGGGACTGATTATGAAAAACTGTTTTTT.

This chain joins TRBV19 and TRBJ2-1; 7 bases agree with TRBD1. V trimming: 4 bases; J trimming: 5 bases; junction bases outside the gene matches: 5. From germline, CDR1 is LNHDA and CDR2 SQIVND (reference sequence). This CDR3 is 14 amino acids long. The CDR3 DNA reads TGTGCCAGTAGTAAGGGACAGCGTAACAATGAGCAGTTCTTC. Residues: CASSKGQRNNEQFF.

In its sample, this clone was seen a few times. The chain joins TRBV18 to TRBJ2-7, with a weak D call TRBD1 (5 bases). V gave up 3 bases and J gave up 3 bases, with 15 bases separating them. Germline V gene sequence: CDR1 KGHSH, CDR2 LQKENI. The CDR3 covers 15 residues. CDR3 sequence reads: CASSPNSDSVYEQYF. The CDR3 DNA is TGTGCCAGCTCACCCAATTCAGACAGCGTCTACGAGCAGTACTTC.

V usage is TRBV19 and J usage is TRBJ1-5; D unclear. This CDR3 comprises 14 residues. V lost 7 bases, J lost 3 bases, and 13 bases lay in between. In germline, CDR1 is LNHDA, CDR2 SQIVND (reference sequence). The chain's CDR3 is CASTSDHYNQPQHF. The CDR3 nucleotides read TGTGCCAGTACCAGCGACCATTACAATCAGCCCCAGCATTTT. Looking up the rest from reference TRBV19 and TRBJ1-5 gives the full variable domain: DGGITQSPKYLFRKEGQNVTLSCEQNLNHDAMYWYRQDPGQGLRLIYYSQIVNDFQKGDIAEGYSVSREKKESFPLTVTSAQKNPTAFYLCASTSDHYNQPQHFGDGTRLSIL.

This chain links TRBV30 with TRBJ2-5; 8 nucleotides agree with TRBD2. V dropped 1 base and J dropped 0; count of bases not matched to a gene: 4. CDR3 length: 15 residues. CDR1 is GTSNPN, CDR2 SVGIG, per germline (reference sequence). CDR3: CAWSASRGDQETQYF. DNA for the CDR3: TGTGCCTGGAGTGCCTCGCGGGGGGACCAAGAGACCCAGTACTTC.

The chain links TRBV4-1 to TRBJ1-1; maybe TRBD1 (5 bases). CDR1 MGHRA and CDR2 YSYEKL come from the germline V gene. This CDR3 has 13 amino acids. V lost 4 bases, J lost 8 bases, and 14 bases lay in between. The DNA for the CDR3 is TGCGCCAGCAGCCGACAGACACCCACCGAAGCTTTCTTT. It codes for CASSRQTPTEAFF.

The chain joins TRBV20-1 to TRBJ1-1; TRBD1 matches at 7 bases. Unmatched junction bases numbered 2, after V lost 3 bases and J lost 1 base. In germline, CDR1 is DFQATT, CDR2 SNEGSKA (reference sequence). The CDR3 consists of 13 residues. The CDR3 spells CSASRQGNTEAFF. CDR3 bases: TGCAGTGCTAGTCGACAGGGGAACACTGAAGCTTTCTTT.

The chain employs TRBV27 and TRBJ2-1; the D gene is possibly TRBD1 (5 bases). CDR3 length equals 12 residues. Germline loops: CDR1 MNHEY, CDR2 SMNVEV (reference sequence). The germline V and J ends were trimmed by 0 bases and 10 bases, with 7 bases remaining between them. The CDR3 loop is CASSLSGLEQFF. In DNA, the CDR3 is TGTGCCAGCAGTTTATCGGGGCTGGAGCAGTTCTTC.